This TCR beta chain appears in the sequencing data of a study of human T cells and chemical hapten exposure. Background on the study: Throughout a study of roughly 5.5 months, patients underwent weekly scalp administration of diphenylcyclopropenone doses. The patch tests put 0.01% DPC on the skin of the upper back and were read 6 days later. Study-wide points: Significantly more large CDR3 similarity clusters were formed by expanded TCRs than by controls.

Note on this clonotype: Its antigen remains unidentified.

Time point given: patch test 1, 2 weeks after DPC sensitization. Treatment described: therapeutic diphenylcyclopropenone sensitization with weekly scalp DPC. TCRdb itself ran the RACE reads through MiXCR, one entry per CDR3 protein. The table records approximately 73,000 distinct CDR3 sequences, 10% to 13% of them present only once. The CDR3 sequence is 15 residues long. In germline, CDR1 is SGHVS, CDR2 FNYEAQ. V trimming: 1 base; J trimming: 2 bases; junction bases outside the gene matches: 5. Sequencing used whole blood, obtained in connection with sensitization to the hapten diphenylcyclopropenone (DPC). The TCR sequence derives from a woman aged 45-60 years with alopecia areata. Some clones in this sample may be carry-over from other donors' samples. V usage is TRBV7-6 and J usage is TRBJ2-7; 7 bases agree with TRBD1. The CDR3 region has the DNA TGTGCCAGCAGCTTAGGGACAGGCTTTCCCTACGAGCAGTACTTC. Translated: CASSLGTGFPYEQYF. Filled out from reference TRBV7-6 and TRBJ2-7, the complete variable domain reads GAGVSQSPRYKVTKRGQDVALRCDPISGHVSLYWYRQALGQGPEFLTYFNYEAQQDKSGLPNDRFSAERPEGSISTLTIQRTEQRDSAMYRCASSLGTGFPYEQYFGPGTRLTVT.